This record covers a single TCR beta chain. The data were produced by immunoSEQ multiplex PCR, yet TCRdb's version contains in-frame clones alone and is incomplete. The data show approximately 13,000 clones, approximately 81% seen once. The CDR3 length is 16 residues. Germline CDR1 reads MNHEY; CDR2 reads SVGAGI. V shed 2 bases and J 4 bases; nucleotides not matched to a gene: 8. The source of the sample is a study of T cells in localized non-small cell lung cancer. The input for sequencing was peripheral blood, taken before any cancer treatment. The sequence derives from a male donor aged 60 or older with stage I lung adenocarcinoma. This rearrangement joins TRBV6-5 to TRBJ2-7, with 10 bases that match TRBD1. DNA of the CDR3: TGTGCCAGCAGTTACGAGCACTCGGGACAGGGGTACGAGCAGTACTTC. It codes for CASSYEHSGQGYEQYF.